This T cell receptor (beta chain) was identified during a study of T cell clones after liver transplantation. Study-level results: Conclusions were preliminary, with small, heterogeneous patient groups.

TCRdb keeps only in-frame clones here, not all; method: immunoSEQ multiplex PCR. This table holds tens of thousands of clones, nearly 85% found once. In the case of this clone: Its specificity is unknown.

This CDR3 is 14 amino acids long. Germline V gene lookup returns CDR1 MNHNS and CDR2 SASEGT. Trimming shortened V by 6 bases and J by 7 bases, and 19 bases separated the two germline ends. The rearrangement links TRBV6-1 to TRBJ2-7; the D call may be TRBD1 or TRBD2 (5 bases each). The sample consisted of CD4+ T cells from blood, taken 45 to 47 months after liver transplant. The origin of this receptor is a human patient who received a liver transplant. A share of the T cells may be of graft donor origin. The CDR3 loop is CASRVGDPLEEQYF. In DNA form, the CDR3 reads TGTGCCAGCAGGGTGGGGGACCCCTTAGAGGAGCAGTACTTC.